This TCR beta chain was sequenced during a study of blood T cell repertoires in COVID-19. The overall study: Samples representing acute and convalescent COVID-19 were sourced from the United States, Italy and Spain. From T cells, B-cell-depleted T cells, or PBMCs came the material, which was cDNA or gDNA.

Original handling: Amplified reference gene primers provided the basis for estimating nucleated cell counts. The table came from immunoSEQ multiplex PCR; TCRdb's copy has only in-frame clones and leaves some out. V, J and clone size reflect that table, while D and trimming were determined from the DNA. Seen here are about 120,000 clones, around 86% observed once, and the top ten hold about 4.5%. The length of the CDR3 is 15 residues. In germline, CDR1 is SGHTA, CDR2 FQGNSA. Trimming removed 5 bases from V and 5 bases from J, with 18 bases in between. The sequence was collected from a middle-aged man with acute or convalescent COVID-19. V usage is TRBV7-2 and J usage is TRBJ2-5; TRBD2 is a possible D gene (6 bases). Sequenced: peripheral blood. CDR3 nucleotide sequence: TGTGCCAGCAGCACCCGTCGGTGGGGGGTGGAGACCCAGTACTTC. Translated, it gives CASSTRRWGVETQYF.